This section outlines one T cell receptor beta chain sequence together with its context. The antigen remains undetermined. The data originate from a study of T cells expressing NK-cell markers. At the level of the study: Underlying the TCR beta repertoires were sorted CD3+CD56+NKG2C+, CD3+CD56+NKG2C- and CD3+CD56-NKG2C+ T cells. Study-wide findings and caveats: Dominant NKG2C+ clonotypes made up about 1.0-7.0% of CD8+ T cells in 5 or 6 donors.

The CDR3 length is 14 residues. CDR1 is SGHRS and CDR2 is YFSETQ in the germline V gene. Reanalyzing the 5' RACE reads, TCRdb keeps one entry per CDR3 protein, without DNA. The sample data list about 440,000 distinct CDR3 sequences. The clonotype originates from a woman between 18 and 70 years old in good health. The chain has TRBV5-1 and TRBJ1-2. The sequenced material came from blood T cells: a sorted CD56 or NKG2C T cell subset, CD4+ or CD8+ T cells, or bulk PBMC T cells (not recorded which). The CDR3 loop reads CASSLSPGLGGYTF.